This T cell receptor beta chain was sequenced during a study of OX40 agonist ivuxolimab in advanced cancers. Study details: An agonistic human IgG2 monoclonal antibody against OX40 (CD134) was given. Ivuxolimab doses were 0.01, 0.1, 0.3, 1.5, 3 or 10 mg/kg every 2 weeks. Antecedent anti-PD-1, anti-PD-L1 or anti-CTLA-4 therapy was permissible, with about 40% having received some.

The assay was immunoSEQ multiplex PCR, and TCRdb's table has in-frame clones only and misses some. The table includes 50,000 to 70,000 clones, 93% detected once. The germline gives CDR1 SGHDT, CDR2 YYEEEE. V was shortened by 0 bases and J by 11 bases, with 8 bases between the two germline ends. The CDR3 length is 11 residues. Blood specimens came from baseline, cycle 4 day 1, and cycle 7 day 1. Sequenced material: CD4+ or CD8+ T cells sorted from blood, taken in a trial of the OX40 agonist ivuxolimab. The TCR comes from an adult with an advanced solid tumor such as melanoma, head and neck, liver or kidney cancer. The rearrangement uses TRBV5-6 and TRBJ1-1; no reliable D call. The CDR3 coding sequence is TGTGCCAGCAGCTTGGGAGGGCTCGCTTTCTTT. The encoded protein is CASSLGGLAFF.